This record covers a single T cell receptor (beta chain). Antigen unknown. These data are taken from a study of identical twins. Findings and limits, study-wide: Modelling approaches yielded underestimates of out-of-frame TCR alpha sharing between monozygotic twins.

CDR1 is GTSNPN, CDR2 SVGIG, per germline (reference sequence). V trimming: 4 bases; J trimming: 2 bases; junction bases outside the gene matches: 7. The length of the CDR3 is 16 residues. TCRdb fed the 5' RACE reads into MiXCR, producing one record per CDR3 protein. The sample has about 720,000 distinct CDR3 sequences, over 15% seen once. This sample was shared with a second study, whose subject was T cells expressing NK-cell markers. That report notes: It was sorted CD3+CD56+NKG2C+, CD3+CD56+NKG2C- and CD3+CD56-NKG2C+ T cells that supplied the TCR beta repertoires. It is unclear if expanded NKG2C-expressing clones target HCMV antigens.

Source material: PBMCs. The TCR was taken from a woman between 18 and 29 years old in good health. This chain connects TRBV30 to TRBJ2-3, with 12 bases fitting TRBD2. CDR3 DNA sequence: TGTGCCTGGACCCTCGGACTAGCGGGACCCACAGATACGCAGTATTTT. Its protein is CAWTLGLAGPTDTQYF. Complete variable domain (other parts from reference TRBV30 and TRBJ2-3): SQTIHQWPATLVQPVGSPLSLECTVEGTSNPNLYWYRQAAGRGLQLLFYSVGIGQISSEVPQNLSASRPQDRQFILSSKKLLLSDSGFYLCAWTLGLAGPTDTQYFGPGTRLTVL.